This is a list of T cell receptor beta chains from one sample in a study of cytomegalovirus exposure and HLA in healthy donors. Data came from immunoSEQ multiplex PCR; TCRdb stores just in-frame clones and leaves some out. The sample includes about 120,000 clones, 55% to 75% of them seen just once. Material: PBMCs. The receptors come from a man younger than 40 in good health and CMV-seropositive. Both conserved end residues are part of each CDR3. D genes are given only for firm matches. Clone size is not always given. Where it is, it says once, few, many or a class for expanded clones.

V gene: TRBV4-3; CDR3 length: 21; D gene: TRBD2; J gene: TRBJ2-3; clone size: .; CDR3 DNA: TGCGCCAGCAGCCAAGAAGTAATGACTAGCGGGAGGTTCACTAGCACAGATACGCAGTATTTT; CDR3 protein: CASSQEVMTSGRFTSTDTQYF
V gene: TRBV6-4; CDR3 length: 11; D gene: .; J gene: TRBJ1-5; clone size: .; CDR3 DNA: TGTGCCAGCAGTGACTCCAGGCCCCAGCATTTT; CDR3 protein: CASSDSRPQHF
V gene: TRBV19; CDR3 length: 15; D gene: .; J gene: TRBJ1-4; clone size: few; CDR3 DNA: TGTGCCAGTAGTATTTGGTCCAGGGGTAATGAAAAACTGTTTTTT; CDR3 protein: CASSIWSRGNEKLFF
V gene: TRBV7-2; CDR3 length: 14; D gene: TRBD2; J gene: TRBJ2-1; clone size: few; CDR3 DNA: TGTGCCAGCAGCTTGGGAGGGCCGGTTTCAGAGCAGTTCTTC; CDR3 protein: CASSLGGPVSEQFF
V gene: TRBV11-1; CDR3 length: 15; D gene: .; J gene: TRBJ1-1; clone size: .; CDR3 DNA: TGTGCCAGCAGCTTACGCCGCGGGACGAACACTGAAGCTTTCTTT; CDR3 protein: CASSLRRGTNTEAFF
V gene: TRBV6-5; CDR3 length: 15; D gene: TRBD2; J gene: TRBJ2-1; clone size: .; CDR3 DNA: TGTGCCAGCAGTCCCCGACTAGCGGGAGACGGTGAGCAGTTCTTC; CDR3 protein: CASSPRLAGDGEQFF
V gene: TRBV7-2; CDR3 length: 14; D gene: .; J gene: TRBJ2-5; clone size: .; CDR3 DNA: TGTGCCAGCAGCTTACAGGGGGGCCAAGAGACCCAGTACTTC; CDR3 protein: CASSLQGGQETQYF
V gene: TRBV4-1; CDR3 length: 14; D gene: .; J gene: TRBJ1-2; clone size: .; CDR3 DNA: TGCGCCAGTAGCCAAGACTCCTTACTATATGGCTACACCTTC; CDR3 protein: CASSQDSLLYGYTF
V gene: TRBV5-1; CDR3 length: 13; D gene: .; J gene: TRBJ1-1; clone size: .; CDR3 DNA: TGCGCCAGCAGCTTGGACAGGGACACTGAAGCTTTCTTT; CDR3 protein: CASSLDRDTEAFF
V gene: TRBV9; CDR3 length: 15; D gene: TRBD1; J gene: TRBJ2-5; clone size: .; CDR3 DNA: TGTGCCAGCAGCATGACAGGGACCAGGGGAGAGACCCAGTACTTC; CDR3 protein: CASSMTGTRGETQYF
V gene: TRBV7-2; CDR3 length: 15; D gene: .; J gene: TRBJ1-5; clone size: .; CDR3 DNA: TGTGCCAGCAGCCAGGGGTCGGGATTCAATCAGCCCCAGCATTTT; CDR3 protein: CASSQGSGFNQPQHF
V gene: TRBV6-5; CDR3 length: 12; D gene: .; J gene: TRBJ1-1; clone size: .; CDR3 DNA: TGTGCCAGCAGTCGCAGGAACACTGAAGCTTTCTTT; CDR3 protein: CASSRRNTEAFF
V gene: TRBV13; CDR3 length: 14; D gene: TRBD2; J gene: TRBJ2-7; clone size: .; CDR3 DNA: TGTGCCAGTGGACGGGGGGGCCCTTTCGGCGAGCAGTACTTC; CDR3 protein: CASGRGGPFGEQYF
V gene: TRBV29-1; CDR3 length: 17; D gene: .; J gene: TRBJ1-2; clone size: .; CDR3 DNA: TGCAGCGTTGAAGATCACGGCTCGCGGACAGCTAACTATGGCTACACCTTC; CDR3 protein: CSVEDHGSRTANYGYTF
V gene: TRBV10-3; CDR3 length: 16; D gene: TRBD1; J gene: TRBJ2-1; clone size: .; CDR3 DNA: TGTGCCATCAGTCACAGGGGGCGAGGCTCCTACAATGAGCAGTTCTTC; CDR3 protein: CAISHRGRGSYNEQFF
V gene: TRBV7-2; CDR3 length: 14; D gene: .; J gene: TRBJ1-1; clone size: .; CDR3 DNA: TGTGCCAGCAGCTTGCCGTCAGGGACCGGGGGGACTTTCTTT; CDR3 protein: CASSLPSGTGGTFF
V gene: TRBV27; CDR3 length: 14; D gene: .; J gene: TRBJ2-5; clone size: .; CDR3 DNA: TGTGCCAGCAGTTTACGTTCCGCAGGAGAGACCCAGTACTTC; CDR3 protein: CASSLRSAGETQYF
V gene: TRBV19; CDR3 length: 17; D gene: .; J gene: TRBJ1-5; clone size: .; CDR3 DNA: TGTGCCAGTAATCCCCGGTTGCAGGTTTATAGCAATCAGCCCCAGCATTTT; CDR3 protein: CASNPRLQVYSNQPQHF
V gene: TRBV5-1; CDR3 length: 15; D gene: TRBD1; J gene: TRBJ2-4; clone size: many; CDR3 DNA: TGCGCCAGCAGGGATACAGGGGGCTCGATAAACATTCAGTACTTC; CDR3 protein: CASRDTGGSINIQYF
V gene: TRBV7-8; CDR3 length: 13; D gene: .; J gene: TRBJ1-2; clone size: .; CDR3 DNA: TGTGCCAGCACCCAAATGGGTTCGGGTGGCTACACCTTC; CDR3 protein: CASTQMGSGGYTF
V gene: TRBV14; CDR3 length: 18; D gene: .; J gene: TRBJ1-6; clone size: .; CDR3 DNA: TGTGCCAGCAGCCCCGGGGGGGTCGAAAGCTCCTATAATTCACCCCTCCACTTT; CDR3 protein: CASSPGGVESSYNSPLHF
V gene: TRBV7-3; CDR3 length: 15; D gene: TRBD1; J gene: TRBJ1-2; clone size: few; CDR3 DNA: TGTGCCAGCAGCCCGACAGGGGCACCCTACTATGGCTACACCTTC; CDR3 protein: CASSPTGAPYYGYTF